A single sample gave rise to the 30 T cell receptor beta chains below, sequenced in a study of cytomegalovirus exposure and HLA in healthy donors. The study ran its PCR with 60 Vbeta and 13 Jbeta primers. Clones were sequenced by immunoSEQ multiplex PCR, and TCRdb holds only the in-frame ones, with some missing. The sample shows about 220,000 clones, around 80% of them seen only once. The sequenced sample was PBMCs. All receptors come from a woman in her thirties or forties in good health and CMV-seropositive.

This clone has just a few counts. This rearrangement joins TRBV7-6 to TRBJ1-5; D is possibly TRBD1 (6 bases). Germline V gene lookup returns CDR1 SGHVS and CDR2 FNYEAQ. V dropped 2 bases and J dropped 5 bases, with 7 bases sitting between them. The CDR3 is made up of 13 amino acids. The CDR3 DNA reads TGTGCCAGCAGCTTATCAGGGGATCAGCCCCAGCATTTT. Translating it yields CASSLSGDQPQHF.

This sequence joins TRBV12-5 and TRBJ1-6, with D uncertain. This CDR3 is built from 14 residues. Germline assignment: CDR1 LGHNT and CDR2 FRNRAP. Trimming cost V 6 bases and J 14 bases, with 20 bases left between them. In DNA, the CDR3 is TGTGCTAGTGGACTTGGGAGCAAGGCCCGTTCCCTCCACTTT. Protein product: CASGLGSKARSLHF.

This clone came up a few times. The rearrangement joins TRBV19 to TRBJ1-4, with D possibly matching TRBD1 (6 bases). The CDR3 runs to 15 residues. Germline lookup yields CDR1 LNHDA and CDR2 SQIVND (reference sequence). The germline V and J ends were trimmed by 6 bases and 11 bases, with 22 bases remaining between them. The CDR3 is CASSDPRGAVPKLFF. For the CDR3, the DNA is TGTGCCAGTAGCGACCCCCGGGGGGCAGTCCCCAAACTGTTTTTT.

CDR3 in DNA: TGCGCCAGCAGCCTCGACTCTAGCGGGGGGGCGGATACGCAGTATTTT. Translating gives CASSLDSSGGADTQYF. This chain joins TRBV5-1 and TRBJ2-3; 12 bases match TRBD2. CDR1 SGHRS and CDR2 YFSETQ come from the germline V gene. The CDR3 is made up of 16 amino acids. The J segment lost 6 bases and the V segment lost 4 bases, leaving 9 bases of the junction unmatched.

This sequence joins TRBV5-6 and TRBJ1-2, with TRBD1 matching over 11 bases. Per germline, CDR1 SGHDT and CDR2 YYEEEE. The V segment lost 6 bases and the J segment 4 bases; nucleotides outside the gene matches: 8. The CDR3 covers 15 residues. This CDR3 reads CASTPDRGRIYGYTF. Written as DNA, the CDR3 is TGTGCCAGCACCCCGGACAGGGGGCGCATCTATGGCTACACCTTC. Looking up the rest from reference TRBV5-6 and TRBJ1-2 gives the full variable domain: DAGVTQSPTHLIKTRGQQVTLRCSPKSGHDTVSWYQQALGQGPQFIFQYYEEEERQRGNFPDRFSGHQFPNYSSELNVNALLLGDSALYLCASTPDRGRIYGYTFGSGTRLTVV.

In nucleotides, the CDR3 is TGTGCCTCATCGGGGGCTAGCGGGAGGTACGAGCAGTACTTC. Translated: CASSGASGRYEQYF. V is TRBV28 and J is TRBJ2-7, with 11 bases aligning to TRBD2. The CDR3 is 14 amino acids. V shed 11 bases, J shed 4 bases, and the junction held 10 bases outside the gene matches. Germline CDR1 reads MDHEN; CDR2 reads SYDVKM. Combining the CDR3 with reference TRBV28 and TRBJ2-7 gives the whole variable domain DVKVTQSSRYLVKRTGEKVFLECVQDMDHENMFWYRQDPGLGLRLIYFSYDVKMKEKGDIPEGYSVSREKKERFSLILESASTNQTSMYLCASSGASGRYEQYFGPGTRLTVT.

This clone was recorded a few times. This chain links TRBV5-1 with TRBJ2-5, with D possibly being TRBD2 (6 bases). This CDR3 region has 15 residues. Germline V gene lookup returns CDR1 SGHRS and CDR2 YFSETQ. V was pared by 4 bases and J by 4 bases, with 17 bases between. CDR3 sequence reads: CASSGGLTSGETQYF. In DNA, the CDR3 is TGCGCCAGCAGCGGGGGACTCACAAGCGGAGAGACCCAGTACTTC. Together with reference TRBV5-1 and TRBJ2-5, the CDR3 gives the full variable domain: KAGVTQTPRYLIKTRGQQVTLSCSPISGHRSVSWYQQTPGQGLQFLFEYFSETQRNKGNFPGRFSGRQFSNSRSEMNVSTLELGDSALYLCASSGGLTSGETQYFGPGTRLLVL.

This clone was found a few times. V gene TRBV5-1 combines with J gene TRBJ1-1; D is undetermined. Trimming took off 0 bases at V and 1 base at J, with 7 bases between the two ends. CDR1 and CDR2 from the germline V gene are SGHRS and YFSETQ. This CDR3 is 14 amino acids long. The CDR3 reads CASSLGHSNTEAFF. In DNA form, the CDR3 reads TGCGCCAGCAGCTTGGGACACTCGAACACTGAAGCTTTCTTT.

The rearrangement joins TRBV4-3 to TRBJ2-3; 10 bases map to TRBD2. V trimming: 3 bases; J trimming: 4 bases; junction bases outside the gene matches: 10. This CDR3 has 17 amino acids. Looked up from germline, CDR1 is LGHNA and CDR2 is YSLEER. DNA for the CDR3: TGCGCCAGCAGCCACGGGCCTAGCGGGAGTCGCTCAGATACGCAGTATTTT. It specifies CASSHGPSGSRSDTQYF.

This chain joins TRBV9 and TRBJ2-1, with D possibly matching TRBD2 (6 bases). V shed 0 bases and J shed 1 base, with 11 bases lying between them. Germline V gene lookup returns CDR1 SGDLS and CDR2 YYNGEE. The CDR3 totals 16 residues. This CDR3 is CASSVGSGASYNEQFF. The CDR3 DNA sequence: TGTGCCAGCAGCGTAGGTAGCGGAGCGTCCTACAATGAGCAGTTCTTC.

V usage is TRBV7-2 and J usage is TRBJ2-7; a possible D gene is TRBD2 (6 bases). The germline gives CDR1 SGHTA, CDR2 FQGNSA. Between the trimmed V and J ends, which lost 5 bases and 4 bases, there was a span of 9 bases. The CDR3 extends over 12 amino acids. The CDR3 nucleotides are TGTGCCAGCAGCCCAGGAGGGTACGAGCAGTACTTC. This encodes CASSPGGYEQYF.

This rearrangement joins TRBV20-1 to TRBJ2-7; tentative D call: TRBD1 (5 bases). This CDR3 has 11 amino acids. CDR1 DFQATT and CDR2 SNEGSKA come from the germline V gene (reference sequence). V lost 0 bases and J lost 7, with 7 bases in between. The CDR3: CSAREGLEQYF. The CDR3 DNA sequence: TGCAGTGCTAGAGAGGGGCTTGAGCAGTACTTC.

V usage is TRBV30 and J usage is TRBJ1-4, with TRBD1 matching over 7 bases. Germline loops: CDR1 GTSNPN, CDR2 SVGIG (reference sequence). The CDR3 length is 15 residues. Trimming took 4 bases from V and 6 from J; bases not matched to a gene: 11. The DNA of the CDR3 is TGTGCCTGGACCCCCAACAGGGGCTGGTATGAAAAACTGTTTTTT. Its protein product is CAWTPNRGWYEKLFF.

This sequence joins TRBV5-1 and TRBJ1-2; 10 bases agree with TRBD1. Germline V gives CDR1 SGHRS, CDR2 YFSETQ. With V trimmed by 6 bases and J by 7 bases, 12 bases remained unmatched. This CDR3 contains 15 residues. The CDR3: CASTTSGTGALGYTF. CDR3 bases: TGCGCCAGCACGACTTCCGGGACAGGGGCCCTTGGCTACACCTTC.

This chain links TRBV9 with TRBJ2-2; D may be TRBD1 (6 bases). Looked up from germline, CDR1 is SGDLS and CDR2 is YYNGEE. This CDR3 has 14 amino acids. The V gene lost 3 bases and the J gene lost 4 bases, with 10 bases spanning the gap. For the CDR3, the DNA is TGTGCCAGCAGCGCCCGACAGGCCACCGGGGAGCTGTTTTTT. It encodes CASSARQATGELFF.

V and J are TRBV29-1 and TRBJ2-7; no clear D gene. Germline V lookup: CDR1 SQVTM, CDR2 ANQGSEA. V was pared by 4 bases and J by 3 bases, with 7 bases between. CDR3 length: 11 amino acids. CDR3 loop: CSVAQNYEQYF. The CDR3 coding sequence is TGCAGCGTTGCTCAGAACTACGAGCAGTACTTC.

This clone was counted once. The chain uses TRBV9 and TRBJ1-1; tentatively, D is TRBD1 (5 bases). This CDR3 has 16 amino acids. Germline loops: CDR1 SGDLS, CDR2 YYNGEE. V was cut by 4 bases and J by 4 bases, with 20 bases left in between. The CDR3 loop is CASSLGSPGLSTEAFF. CDR3 nucleotides: TGTGCCAGCAGCCTAGGATCCCCAGGGCTAAGCACTGAAGCTTTCTTT.

Concerning this clone itself: Other DNA sequences in the same sample also yield this CDR3. This chain links TRBV18 with TRBJ1-1; TRBD1 might be the D (5 bases). Germline CDR1 and CDR2: KGHSH and LQKENI. The V and J ends lost 1 base and 0 bases respectively, with 6 bases between them. The length of the CDR3 is 14 residues. CDR3 amino acids: CASSPQGLNTEAFF. The CDR3 coding sequence is TGTGCCAGCTCACCACAGGGGCTGAACACTGAAGCTTTCTTT.

This rearrangement joins TRBV19 to TRBJ2-7; 12 bases align to TRBD2. V lost 4 bases and J lost 6; bases outside the gene matches: 7. The CDR3 is 15 residues long. Germline V gene sequence: CDR1 LNHDA, CDR2 SQIVND (reference sequence). The CDR3 coding sequence is TGTGCCAGTAGTACCAGGACTAGCGGGATATCCGAGCAGTACTTC. Encoded protein: CASSTRTSGISEQYF. Filled out from reference TRBV19 and TRBJ2-7, the complete variable domain reads DGGITQSPKYLFRKEGQNVTLSCEQNLNHDAMYWYRQDPGQGLRLIYYSQIVNDFQKGDIAEGYSVSREKKESFPLTVTSAQKNPTAFYLCASSTRTSGISEQYFGPGTRLTVT.

V is TRBV5-8 and J is TRBJ2-3; D might be TRBD1 (5 bases). Per germline, CDR1 SGHTS and CDR2 YDEGEE. V lost 1 base, J lost 5 bases, and 11 bases lay in between. CDR3 length: 14 amino acids. CDR3 amino acids: CASSLQGSGDTQYF. The DNA of the CDR3 is TGTGCCAGCAGCTTGCAGGGATCGGGAGATACGCAGTATTTT.

This clone has just a few counts. The V call is TRBV18, the J call TRBJ1-3; TRBD1 agrees at 7 bases. Trimming took 2 bases from V and 1 from J; bases not matched to a gene: 5. There are 16 residues in the CDR3. Germline lookup yields CDR1 KGHSH and CDR2 LQKENI. CDR3 nucleotide sequence: TGTGCCAGCTCACCATGGACAGGTTTATCTGGAAACACCATATATTTT. Amino acids: CASSPWTGLSGNTIYF.

J is TRBJ2-7 and V is TRBV9, with a possible D match to TRBD1 (6 bases). The CDR3 has 14 amino acids. Per germline, CDR1 SGDLS and CDR2 YYNGEE. V was shortened by 3 bases and J by 0 bases, with 10 bases between the two germline ends. The CDR3 sequence: CASSGTRGSYEQYF. Written as DNA, the CDR3 is TGTGCCAGCAGCGGAACCAGGGGCTCCTACGAGCAGTACTTC. Supplemented by reference TRBV9 and TRBJ2-7, the full variable domain reads DSGVTQTPKHLITATGQRVTLRCSPRSGDLSVYWYQQSLDQGLQFLIQYYNGEERAKGNILERFSAQQFPDLHSELNLSSLELGDSALYFCASSGTRGSYEQYFGPGTRLTVT.

This chain joins TRBV5-8 and TRBJ2-6, with 8 bases fitting TRBD1. The J segment lost 5 bases and the V segment lost 0 bases, leaving 10 bases of the junction unmatched. Germline loops: CDR1 SGHTS, CDR2 YDEGEE. This CDR3 region has 18 residues. CDR3 nucleotides: TGTGCCAGCAGCTTGGGAAGGACAGGGTATATTAGGGCCAACGTCCTGACTTTC. Its translation is CASSLGRTGYIRANVLTF. Supplemented by reference TRBV5-8 and TRBJ2-6, the full variable domain reads EAGVTQSPTHLIKTRGQQATLRCSPISGHTSVYWYQQALGLGLQFLLWYDEGEERNRGNFPPRFSGRQFPNYSSELNVNALELEDSALYLCASSLGRTGYIRANVLTFGAGSRLTVL.

This clone was picked up a small number of times. CDR3 sequence (DNA): TGCAGCGTTGGGAGGAGGGCTAGCGGGAACCACGAGCAGTACTTC. Amino acid sequence: CSVGRRASGNHEQYF. This sequence joins TRBV29-1 and TRBJ2-7; 9 bases fit TRBD2. CDR1 is SQVTM, CDR2 ANQGSEA, per germline. The junction had 12 bases not matched to a gene; V was cut back by 4 bases and J by 5 bases. The CDR3 has 15 amino acids.

This clone showed up just once. The CDR3: CASSSSRGVSTEAFF. The DNA for the CDR3 is TGTGCCAGTAGTTCCTCCAGGGGGGTAAGCACTGAAGCTTTCTTT. The chain is built from TRBV19 and TRBJ1-1; 7 positions agree with TRBD1. Germline V gene data show CDR1 as LNHDA and CDR2 as SQIVND (reference sequence). CDR3 length: 15 amino acids. V lost 5 bases and J lost 4; bases outside the gene matches: 10.

The chain joins TRBV6-4 to TRBJ2-3; 13 bases align to TRBD2. Per the germline V gene, CDR1 is MRHNA and CDR2 is SNTAGT. Trimming at V came to 6 bases and at J to 3 bases, leaving 3 bases not matched to a gene. This CDR3 is built from 15 residues. CDR3 in amino acids: CASSGLAGETDTQYF. CDR3 DNA sequence: TGTGCCAGCAGCGGACTAGCGGGAGAAACAGATACGCAGTATTTT.

The chain carries TRBV5-6 and TRBJ2-3; 8 positions match TRBD2. The length of the CDR3 is 16 residues. V dropped 0 bases and J dropped 4; count of bases not matched to a gene: 7. The germline V gene has CDR1 SGHDT and CDR2 YYEEEE. This chain's CDR3 is CASSLAWREVADTQYF. Written as DNA, the CDR3 is TGTGCCAGCAGCTTGGCCTGGCGGGAGGTCGCAGATACGCAGTATTTT.

This clone was counted a few times. The rearrangement uses TRBV6-6 and TRBJ1-5, with D possibly matching TRBD1 (6 bases). V gave up 8 bases and J gave up 4 bases, with 12 bases separating them. CDR3 size: 13 residues. CDR1 is MNHNY and CDR2 is SVGAGI in the germline V gene (reference sequence). CDR3 sequence reads: CASGGTPNQPQHF. CDR3 bases: TGTGCCAGCGGGGGCACACCTAATCAGCCCCAGCATTTT.

V and J are TRBV5-1 and TRBJ2-3; D is unresolved. CDR1 is SGHRS, CDR2 YFSETQ, per germline. Trimming removed 4 bases from V and 3 bases from J, with 15 bases in between. The length of the CDR3 is 15 residues. CDR3 sequence reads: CASSPPAFGTDTQYF. The CDR3 DNA follows: TGCGCCAGCAGCCCACCTGCCTTCGGGACAGATACGCAGTATTTT.

This clone was seen just once. CDR3 nucleotides: TGCAGCGTTGAGGGACAGGGGGGTCAGCCCCAGCATTTT. Encoded protein: CSVEGQGGQPQHF. The chain is built from TRBV29-1 and TRBJ1-5, with 11 bases fitting TRBD1. CDR1 is SQVTM, CDR2 ANQGSEA, per germline. This CDR3 is 13 amino acids long. V lost 3 bases and J lost 6; bases outside the gene matches: 1.